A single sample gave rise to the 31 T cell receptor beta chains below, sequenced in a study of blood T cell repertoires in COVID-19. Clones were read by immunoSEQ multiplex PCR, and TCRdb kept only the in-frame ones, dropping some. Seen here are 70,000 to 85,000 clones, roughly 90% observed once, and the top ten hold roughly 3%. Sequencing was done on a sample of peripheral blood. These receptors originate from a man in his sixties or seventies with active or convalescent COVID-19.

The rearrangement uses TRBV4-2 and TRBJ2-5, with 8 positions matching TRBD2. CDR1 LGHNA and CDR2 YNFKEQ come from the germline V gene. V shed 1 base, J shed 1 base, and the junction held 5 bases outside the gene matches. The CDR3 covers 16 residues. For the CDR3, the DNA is TGTGCCAGCAGCCAAGCCCCAACTAGCGGCCAAGAGACCCAGTACTTC. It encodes CASSQAPTSGQETQYF.

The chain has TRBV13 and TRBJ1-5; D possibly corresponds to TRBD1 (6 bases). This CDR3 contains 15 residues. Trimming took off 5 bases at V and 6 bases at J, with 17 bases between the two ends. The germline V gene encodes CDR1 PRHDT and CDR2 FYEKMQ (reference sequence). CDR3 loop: CASSLSWGLGQPQHF. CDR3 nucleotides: TGTGCCAGCAGCCTCTCGTGGGGGCTCGGTCAGCCCCAGCATTTT.

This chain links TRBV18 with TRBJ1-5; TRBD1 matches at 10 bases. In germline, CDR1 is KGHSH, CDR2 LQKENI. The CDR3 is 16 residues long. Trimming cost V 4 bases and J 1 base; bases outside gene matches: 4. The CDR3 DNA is TGTGCCAGCTCACGGGACAGGGGAACGAGCAATCAGCCCCAGCATTTT. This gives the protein CASSRDRGTSNQPQHF. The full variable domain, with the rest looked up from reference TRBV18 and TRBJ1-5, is NAGVMQNPRHLVRRRGQEARLRCSPMKGHSHVYWYRQLPEEGLKFMVYLQKENIIDESGMPKERFSAEFPKEGPSILRIQQVVRGDSAAYFCASSRDRGTSNQPQHFGDGTRLSIL.

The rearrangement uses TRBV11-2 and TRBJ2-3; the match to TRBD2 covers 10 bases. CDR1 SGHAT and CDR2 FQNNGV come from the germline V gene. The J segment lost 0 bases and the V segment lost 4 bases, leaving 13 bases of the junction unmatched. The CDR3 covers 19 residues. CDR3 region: CASSSVLPSGGDSTDTQYF. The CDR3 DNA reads TGTGCCAGCAGCTCCGTGCTTCCCAGCGGGGGGGATAGCACAGATACGCAGTATTTT.

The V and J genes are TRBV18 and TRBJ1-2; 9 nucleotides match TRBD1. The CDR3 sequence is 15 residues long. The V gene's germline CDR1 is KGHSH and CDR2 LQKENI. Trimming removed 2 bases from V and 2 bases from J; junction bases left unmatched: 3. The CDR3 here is CASSPRDRENYGYTF. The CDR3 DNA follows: TGTGCCAGCTCACCAAGGGACAGGGAAAACTATGGCTACACCTTC.

CDR3 DNA: TGTGCCAGCAGCTTAGGGGACAGGGTGAGCAATCAGCCCCAGCATTTT. Translation: CASSLGDRVSNQPQHF. The chain links TRBV7-2 to TRBJ1-5; 9 bases align to TRBD1. The trim removed 1 base at V and 1 base at J, leaving 2 bases unmatched. The CDR3 covers 16 residues. In germline, CDR1 is SGHTA, CDR2 FQGNSA.

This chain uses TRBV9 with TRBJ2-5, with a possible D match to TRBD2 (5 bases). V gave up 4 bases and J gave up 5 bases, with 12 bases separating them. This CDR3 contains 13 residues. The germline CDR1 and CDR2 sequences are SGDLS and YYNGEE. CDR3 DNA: TGTGCCAGCAGCCGACAACGCGGGGAGACCCAGTACTTC. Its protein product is CASSRQRGETQYF.

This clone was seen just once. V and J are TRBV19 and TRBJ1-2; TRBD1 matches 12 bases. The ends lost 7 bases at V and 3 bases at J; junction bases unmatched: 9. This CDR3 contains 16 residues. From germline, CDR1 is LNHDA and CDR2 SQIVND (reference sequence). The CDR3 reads CASTLAGTGGDYGYTF. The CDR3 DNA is TGTGCCAGTACCTTAGCGGGGACAGGGGGCGACTATGGCTACACCTTC.

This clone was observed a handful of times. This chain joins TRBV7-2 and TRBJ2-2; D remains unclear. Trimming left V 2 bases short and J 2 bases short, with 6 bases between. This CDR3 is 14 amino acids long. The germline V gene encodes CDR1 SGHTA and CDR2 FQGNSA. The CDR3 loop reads CASSLLFNTGELFF. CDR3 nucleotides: TGTGCCAGCAGCTTATTATTCAACACCGGGGAGCTGTTTTTT.

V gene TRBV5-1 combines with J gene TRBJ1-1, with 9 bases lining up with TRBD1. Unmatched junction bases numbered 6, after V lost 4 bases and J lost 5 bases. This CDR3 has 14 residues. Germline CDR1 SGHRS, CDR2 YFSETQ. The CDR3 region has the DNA TGCGCCAGCAGCCCGACAGGGGGTTCTACTGAAGCTTTCTTT. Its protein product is CASSPTGGSTEAFF.

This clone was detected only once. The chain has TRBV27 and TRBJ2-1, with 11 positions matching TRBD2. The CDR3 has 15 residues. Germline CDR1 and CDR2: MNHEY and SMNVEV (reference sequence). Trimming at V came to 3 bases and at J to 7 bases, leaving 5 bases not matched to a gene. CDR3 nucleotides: TGTGCCAGCAGTTTGCGACTAGCGGGGAGGAATGAGCAGTTCTTC. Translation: CASSLRLAGRNEQFF.

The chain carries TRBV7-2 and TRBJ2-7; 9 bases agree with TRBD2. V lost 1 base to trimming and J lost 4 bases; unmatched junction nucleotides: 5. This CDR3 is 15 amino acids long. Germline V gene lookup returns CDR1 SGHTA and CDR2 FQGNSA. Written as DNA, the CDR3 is TGTGCCAGCAGCTTAGAGACTAGCGGCATTTACGAGCAGTACTTC. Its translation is CASSLETSGIYEQYF. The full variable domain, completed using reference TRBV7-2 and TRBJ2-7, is GAGVSQSPSNKVTEKGKDVELRCDPISGHTALYWYRQSLGQGLEFLIYFQGNSAPDKSGLPSDRFSAERTGGSVSTLTIQRTQQEDSAVYLCASSLETSGIYEQYFGPGTRLTVT.

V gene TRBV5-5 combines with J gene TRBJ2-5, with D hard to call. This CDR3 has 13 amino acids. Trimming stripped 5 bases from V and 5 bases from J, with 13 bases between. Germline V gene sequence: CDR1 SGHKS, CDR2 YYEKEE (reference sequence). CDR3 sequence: CASSGGEGETQYF. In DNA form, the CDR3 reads TGTGCCAGCAGTGGCGGCGAAGGTGAGACCCAGTACTTC.

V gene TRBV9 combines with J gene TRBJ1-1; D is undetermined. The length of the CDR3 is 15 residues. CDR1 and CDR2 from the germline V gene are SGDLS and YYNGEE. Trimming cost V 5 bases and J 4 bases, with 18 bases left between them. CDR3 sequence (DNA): TGTGCCAGCAGGCCTCGTCGGCTTATAGCCACTGAAGCTTTCTTT. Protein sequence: CASRPRRLIATEAFF.

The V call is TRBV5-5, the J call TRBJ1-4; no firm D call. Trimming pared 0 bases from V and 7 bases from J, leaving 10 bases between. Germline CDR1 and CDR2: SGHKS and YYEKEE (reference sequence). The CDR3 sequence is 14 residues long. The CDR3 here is CASSLGPLREKLFF. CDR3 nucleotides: TGTGCCAGCAGCTTGGGGCCCCTTCGTGAAAAACTGTTTTTT.

The CDR3 loop is CASSKGDSYGYTF. The DNA for the CDR3 is TGTGCCAGCAGCAAGGGGGACAGCTATGGCTACACCTTC. The chain uses TRBV21-1 and TRBJ1-2; TRBD1 reflects the table's D call only, with no check against the DNA. TRBV21-1 is noted as a pseudogene. The CDR3 is 13 residues long.

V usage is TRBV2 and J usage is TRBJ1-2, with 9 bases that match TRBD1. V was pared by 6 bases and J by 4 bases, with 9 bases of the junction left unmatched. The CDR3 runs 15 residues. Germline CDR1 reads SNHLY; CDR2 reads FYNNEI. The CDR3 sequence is CASSGWTGEVYGYTF. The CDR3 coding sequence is TGTGCCAGCAGCGGTTGGACAGGGGAGGTCTATGGCTACACCTTC.

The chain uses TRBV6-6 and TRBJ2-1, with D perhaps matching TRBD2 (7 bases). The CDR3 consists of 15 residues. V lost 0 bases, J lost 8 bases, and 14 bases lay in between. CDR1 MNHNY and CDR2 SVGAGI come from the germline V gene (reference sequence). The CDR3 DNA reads TGTGCCAGCAGTTACTCGGGGGGGCAGGTGGATGAGCAGTTCTTC. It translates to CASSYSGGQVDEQFF.

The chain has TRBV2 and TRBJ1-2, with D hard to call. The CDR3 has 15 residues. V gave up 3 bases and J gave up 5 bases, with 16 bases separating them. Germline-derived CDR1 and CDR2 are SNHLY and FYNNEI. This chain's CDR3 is CASSDPRGQRYGYTF. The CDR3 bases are TGTGCCAGCAGTGACCCTAGAGGGCAGCGATATGGCTACACCTTC. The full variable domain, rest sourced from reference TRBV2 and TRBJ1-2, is EPEVTQTPSHQVTQMGQEVILRCVPISNHLYFYWYRQILGQKVEFLVSFYNNEISEKSEIFDDQFSVERPDGSNFTLKIRSTKLEDSAMYFCASSDPRGQRYGYTFGSGTRLTVV.

The CDR3 DNA is TGTGCCAGCAGGGGGACAGGGCGCGACGAGCAGTACTTC. Translating it yields CASRGTGRDEQYF. The chain recombines TRBV6-5 with TRBJ2-7; 9 nucleotides agree with TRBD1. Germline-derived CDR1 and CDR2 are MNHEY and SVGAGI. J gave up 5 bases and V 6 bases, and 5 bases lay outside the gene matches. The CDR3 covers 13 residues.

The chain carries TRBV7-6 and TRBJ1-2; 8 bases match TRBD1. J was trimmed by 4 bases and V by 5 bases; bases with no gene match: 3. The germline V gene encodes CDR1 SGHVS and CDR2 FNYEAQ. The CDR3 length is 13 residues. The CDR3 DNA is TGTGCCAGCAGCATTCAGGGGGCCTATGGCTACACCTTC. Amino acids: CASSIQGAYGYTF.

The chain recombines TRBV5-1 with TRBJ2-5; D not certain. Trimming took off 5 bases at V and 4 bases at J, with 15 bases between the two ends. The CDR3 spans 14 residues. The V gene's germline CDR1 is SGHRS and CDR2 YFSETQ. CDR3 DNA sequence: TGCGCCAGCAGTCTGAGCACCTTTGGAGAGACCCAGTACTTC. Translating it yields CASSLSTFGETQYF.

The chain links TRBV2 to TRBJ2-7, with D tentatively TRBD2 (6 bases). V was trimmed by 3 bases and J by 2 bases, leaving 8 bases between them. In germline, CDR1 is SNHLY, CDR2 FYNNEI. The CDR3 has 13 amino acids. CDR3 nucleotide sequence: TGTGCCAGCAGTGATTCGGGAGCCTACGAGCAGTACTTC. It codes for CASSDSGAYEQYF.

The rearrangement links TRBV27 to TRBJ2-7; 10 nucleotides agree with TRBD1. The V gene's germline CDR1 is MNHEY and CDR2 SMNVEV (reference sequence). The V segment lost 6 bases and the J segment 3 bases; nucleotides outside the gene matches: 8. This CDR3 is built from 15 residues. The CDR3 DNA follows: TGTGCCAGCAGCTCCCGACAGGGGGCCTACTACGAGCAGTACTTC. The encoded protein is CASSSRQGAYYEQYF.

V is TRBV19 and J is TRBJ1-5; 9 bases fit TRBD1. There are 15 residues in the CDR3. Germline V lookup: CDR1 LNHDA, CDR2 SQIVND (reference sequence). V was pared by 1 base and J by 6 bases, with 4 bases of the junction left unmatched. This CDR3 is CASSIVGTGLQPQHF. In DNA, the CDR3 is TGTGCCAGTAGTATAGTGGGGACAGGGCTTCAGCCCCAGCATTTT.

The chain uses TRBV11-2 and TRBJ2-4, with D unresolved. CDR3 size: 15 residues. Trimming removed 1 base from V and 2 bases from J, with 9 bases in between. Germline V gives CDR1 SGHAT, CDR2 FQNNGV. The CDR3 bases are TGTGCCAGCAGCTTAGCGGGTGGAACCAAAAACATTCAGTACTTC. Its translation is CASSLAGGTKNIQYF.

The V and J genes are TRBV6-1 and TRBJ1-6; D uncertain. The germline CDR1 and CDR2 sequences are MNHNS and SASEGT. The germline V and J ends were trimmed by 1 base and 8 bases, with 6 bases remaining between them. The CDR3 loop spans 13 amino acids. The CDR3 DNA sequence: TGTGCCAGCAGTGAAGAGAGGGATTCACCCCTCCACTTT. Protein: CASSEERDSPLHF.

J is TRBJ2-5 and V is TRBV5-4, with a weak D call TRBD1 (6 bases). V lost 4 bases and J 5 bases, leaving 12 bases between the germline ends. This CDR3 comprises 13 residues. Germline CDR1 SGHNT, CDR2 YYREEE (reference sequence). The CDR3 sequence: CASSTTGGETQYF. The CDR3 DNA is TGTGCCAGCAGCACGACAGGTGGGGAGACCCAGTACTTC.

The CDR3 DNA follows: TGTGCCAGCACCGGGAGGTCGGGCGGGGGAGAGACCCAGTACTTC. This encodes CASTGRSGGGETQYF. The chain combines TRBV6-6 with TRBJ2-5, with 7 bases that match TRBD2. The CDR3 has 15 amino acids. CDR1 MNHNY and CDR2 SVGAGI come from the germline V gene (reference sequence). The ends lost 7 bases at V and 4 bases at J; junction bases unmatched: 12.

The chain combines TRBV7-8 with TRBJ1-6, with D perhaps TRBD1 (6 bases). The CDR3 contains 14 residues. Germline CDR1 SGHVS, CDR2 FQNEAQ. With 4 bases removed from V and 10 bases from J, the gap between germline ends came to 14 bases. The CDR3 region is CASSSDRTRSPLHF. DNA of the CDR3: TGTGCCAGCAGCTCAGACAGGACGCGATCACCCCTCCACTTT.

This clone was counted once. The CDR3 bases are TGTGCCAGCAGCTTAGCGCTGAGGACTAGCGGGAGCTACAATGAGCAGTTCTTC. It codes for CASSLALRTSGSYNEQFF. The genes are TRBV7-8 and TRBJ2-1; TRBD2 matches at 13 bases. The J segment lost 3 bases and the V segment lost 0 bases, leaving 5 bases of the junction unmatched. The germline V gene has CDR1 SGHVS and CDR2 FQNEAQ. The CDR3 sequence is 18 residues long.